The 2 T cell receptor beta chains listed next were all sequenced from one sample in a study of blood T cell repertoires in COVID-19. Clones were read by immunoSEQ multiplex PCR, and TCRdb kept only the in-frame ones, dropping some. The sample includes 250,000 to 300,000 clones, around 87% of them seen just once. The sample was peripheral blood. The source is a woman aged 45 to 65 who had recovered from COVID-19.

The chain uses TRBV28 and TRBJ2-1, with D possibly being TRBD2 (5 bases). The V end was cut by 6 bases, the J end by 7 bases, with 25 bases between. Germline-derived CDR1 and CDR2 are MDHEN and SYDVKM. The CDR3 loop spans 17 amino acids. The CDR3 region has the DNA TGTGCCAGCAGCCCCCCGAGGCCGGACTTCCCGGGTAATGAGCAGTTCTTC. Translation: CASSPPRPDFPGNEQFF.

The count of this clone is one. This chain connects TRBV7-6 to TRBJ2-3, with 7 bases identical to TRBD1. CDR3 length: 18 residues. The V and J ends lost 2 bases and 2 bases, in that order; junction bases with no gene match: 13. Germline V CDR1 and CDR2: SGHVS, FNYEAQ. CDR3 nucleotides: TGTGCCAGCAGCTTATCAGTCAGGGGGTCCGCCTACACAGATACGCAGTATTTT. It codes for CASSLSVRGSAYTDTQYF.